One sample yielded the 4 T cell receptor beta chains listed below, sequenced in a study of blood T cell repertoires in COVID-19. The table came from immunoSEQ multiplex PCR; TCRdb's copy has only in-frame clones and leaves some out. Here the sample spans approximately 60,000 clones, around three quarters being singletons. Sequenced: peripheral blood. The receptors were gathered from a man aged 55-75 years with acute or convalescent COVID-19.

The chain recombines TRBV5-1 with TRBJ1-6; D remains unclear. The CDR3 sequence is 15 residues long. Between the trimmed V and J ends, which lost 0 bases and 10 bases, there was a span of 14 bases. Germline CDR1 SGHRS, CDR2 YFSETQ. The CDR3 spells CASSLVTPTGSPLHF. DNA of the CDR3: TGCGCCAGCAGCTTGGTCACACCCACGGGGTCACCCCTCCACTTT.

V and J are TRBV5-5 and TRBJ2-5; the D is unclear. CDR1 and CDR2 (germline): SGHKS, YYEKEE (reference sequence). The CDR3 sequence is 12 residues long. Trimming took 5 bases from V and 4 from J, leaving 9 bases between them. The DNA for the CDR3 is TGTGCCAGCAGTTACCCGGGAGAGACCCAGTACTTC. It specifies CASSYPGETQYF.

The gene calls are TRBV27 and TRBJ1-5, with D perhaps TRBD1 (5 bases). The germline CDR1 and CDR2 sequences are MNHEY and SMNVEV (reference sequence). This CDR3 is 15 amino acids long. Trimming took off 3 bases at V and 7 bases at J, with 16 bases between the two ends. The CDR3: CASSFFPPDRQPQHF. CDR3 bases: TGTGCCAGCAGTTTCTTTCCTCCTGACAGACAGCCCCAGCATTTT.

This chain uses TRBV7-2 with TRBJ2-3; D call uncertain. There are 13 residues in the CDR3. V gave up 1 base and J gave up 1 base, with 3 bases separating them. Germline V gene lookup returns CDR1 SGHTA and CDR2 FQGNSA. The CDR3 reads CASSLVGTDTQYF. In DNA form, the CDR3 reads TGTGCCAGCAGCTTAGTCGGCACAGATACGCAGTATTTT.